Described below is a single T cell receptor beta chain sequence and its context. The antigen remains unidentified. Generated by immunoSEQ multiplex PCR, the TCRdb table keeps only in-frame clones and is missing some. The data show roughly 2.6 million clones, just over 90% seen once. Among the donors, all were Caucasian adults who lived in Nashville, Tennessee. The data belong to a study of shared clonotypes between healthy human individuals. The germline gives CDR1 SGHDT, CDR2 YYEEEE. Trimming left V 0 bases short and J 3 bases short, with 13 bases between. The CDR3 is made up of 15 amino acids. Regarding the study as a whole: With few donors, the genetic and exposure-history diversity represented was limited. The naive CD4 repertoires of a handful of donors were compared, and around 5.1% of clonotypes were shared.

The chain uses TRBV5-6 and TRBJ2-7; D unresolved. The origin of this receptor is a man between 18 and 35 years old in good health. The source material was naive CD4+ T cells sorted from blood. Sample subset: CD45RA+ positively selected. The CDR3 loop reads CASSLVGNPNYEQYF. The DNA for the CDR3 is TGTGCCAGCAGCTTGGTTGGCAACCCCAACTACGAGCAGTACTTC.